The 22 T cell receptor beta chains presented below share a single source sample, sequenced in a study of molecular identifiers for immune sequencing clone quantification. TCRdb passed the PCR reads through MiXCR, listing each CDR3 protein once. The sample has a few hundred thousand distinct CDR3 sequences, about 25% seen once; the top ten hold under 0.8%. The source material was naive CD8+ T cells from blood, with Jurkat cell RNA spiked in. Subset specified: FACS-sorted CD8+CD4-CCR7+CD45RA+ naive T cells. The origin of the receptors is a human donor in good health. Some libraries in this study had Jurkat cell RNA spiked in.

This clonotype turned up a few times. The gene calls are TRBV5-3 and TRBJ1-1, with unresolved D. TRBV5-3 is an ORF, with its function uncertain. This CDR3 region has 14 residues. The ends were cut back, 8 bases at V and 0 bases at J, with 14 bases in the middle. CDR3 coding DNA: TGTGCCAGCAGCCCCGAGCCCTTGAACACTGAAGCTTTCTTT. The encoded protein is CASSPEPLNTEAFF.

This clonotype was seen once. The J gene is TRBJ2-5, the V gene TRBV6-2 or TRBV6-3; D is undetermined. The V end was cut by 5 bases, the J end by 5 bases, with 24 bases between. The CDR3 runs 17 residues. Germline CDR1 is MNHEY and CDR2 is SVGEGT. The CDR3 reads CASSRELTATPVETQYF. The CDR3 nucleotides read TGTGCCAGCAGTCGTGAACTTACAGCCACACCGGTGGAGACCCAGTACTTC.

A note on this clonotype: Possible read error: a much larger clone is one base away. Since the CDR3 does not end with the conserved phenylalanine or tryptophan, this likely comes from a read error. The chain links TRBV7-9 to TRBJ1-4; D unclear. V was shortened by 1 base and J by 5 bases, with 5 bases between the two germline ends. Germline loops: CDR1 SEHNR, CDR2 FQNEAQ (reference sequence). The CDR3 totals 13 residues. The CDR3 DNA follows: TGTGCCAGCAGCTTAGAAGGGAATGAAAAACTGTTTCTT. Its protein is CASSLEGNEKLFL.

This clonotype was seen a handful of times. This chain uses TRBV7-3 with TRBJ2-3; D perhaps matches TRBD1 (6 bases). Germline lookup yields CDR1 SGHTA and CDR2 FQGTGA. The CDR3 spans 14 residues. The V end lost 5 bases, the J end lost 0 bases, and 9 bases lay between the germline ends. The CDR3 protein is CASSMTGSTDTQYF. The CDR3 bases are TGTGCCAGCAGCATGACAGGTAGCACAGATACGCAGTATTTT.

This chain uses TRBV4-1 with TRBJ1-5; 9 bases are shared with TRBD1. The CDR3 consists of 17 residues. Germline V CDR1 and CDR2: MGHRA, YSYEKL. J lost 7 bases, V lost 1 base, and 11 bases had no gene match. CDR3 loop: CASSQVLGTGSNQPQHF. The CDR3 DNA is TGCGCCAGCAGCCAAGTGCTCGGGACAGGGAGTAACCAGCCCCAGCATTTT.

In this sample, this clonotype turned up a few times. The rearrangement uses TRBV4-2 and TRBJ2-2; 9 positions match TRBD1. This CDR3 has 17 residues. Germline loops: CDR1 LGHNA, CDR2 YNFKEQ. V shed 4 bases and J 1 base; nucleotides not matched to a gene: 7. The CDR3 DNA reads TGTGCCAGCAGCCCGAAGCCGGGACAGGGGAACACCGGGGAGCTGTTTTTT. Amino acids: CASSPKPGQGNTGELFF.

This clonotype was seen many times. CDR3 bases: TGTGCCAGCAGCCAAGTGTCCTGGGAGCTGTTTTTT. Translation: CASSQVSWELFF. The V and J genes are TRBV3-1 and TRBJ2-2; D unresolved. Germline values: CDR1 LGHDT, CDR2 YNNKEL (reference sequence). The CDR3 totals 12 residues. The ends were cut back, 1 base at V and 9 bases at J, with 6 bases in the middle.

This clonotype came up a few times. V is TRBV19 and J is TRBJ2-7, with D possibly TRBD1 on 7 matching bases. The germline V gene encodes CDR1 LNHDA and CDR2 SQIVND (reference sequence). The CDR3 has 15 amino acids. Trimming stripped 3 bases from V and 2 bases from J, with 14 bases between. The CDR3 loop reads CASSIGQGEAYEQYF. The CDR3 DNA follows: TGTGCCAGTAGTATTGGTCAGGGGGAGGCCTACGAGCAGTACTTC.

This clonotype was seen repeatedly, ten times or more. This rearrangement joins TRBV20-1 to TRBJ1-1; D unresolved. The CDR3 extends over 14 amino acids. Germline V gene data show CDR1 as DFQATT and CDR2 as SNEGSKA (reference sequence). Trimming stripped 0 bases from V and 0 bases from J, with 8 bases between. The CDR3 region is CSARDLQMNTEAFF. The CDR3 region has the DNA TGCAGTGCTAGAGATTTACAGATGAACACTGAAGCTTTCTTT.

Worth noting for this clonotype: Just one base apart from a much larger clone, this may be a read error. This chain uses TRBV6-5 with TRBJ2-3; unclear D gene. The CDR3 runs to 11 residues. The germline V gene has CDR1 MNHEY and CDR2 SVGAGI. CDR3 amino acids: CASSYRDTQDF. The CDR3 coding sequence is TGTGCCAGCAGTTATAGGGATACGCAGGATTTT.

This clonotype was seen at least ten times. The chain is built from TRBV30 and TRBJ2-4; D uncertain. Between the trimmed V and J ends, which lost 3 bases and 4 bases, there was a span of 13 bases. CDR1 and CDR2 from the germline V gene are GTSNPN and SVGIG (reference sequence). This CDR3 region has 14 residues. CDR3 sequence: CAWSLDLLKNIQYF. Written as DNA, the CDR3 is TGTGCCTGGAGCCTCGATTTGCTAAAAAACATTCAGTACTTC.

DNA for the CDR3: TGTGCCAGCAGCGGGGGACAGCGGATGAACACTGAAGCTTTCTTT. It encodes CASSGGQRMNTEAFF. This chain joins TRBV7-9 and TRBJ1-1, with 7 bases fitting TRBD1. V shed 5 bases, J shed 0 bases, and the junction held 6 bases outside the gene matches. The length of the CDR3 is 15 residues. Germline V gene data show CDR1 as SEHNR and CDR2 as FQNEAQ (reference sequence). The entire variable domain, with the rest obtained from reference TRBV7-9 and TRBJ1-1, is as follows: DTGVSQNPRHKITKRGQNVTFRCDPISEHNRLYWYRQTLGQGPEFLTYFQNEAQLEKSRLLSDRFSAERPKGSFSTLEIQRTEQGDSAMYLCASSGGQRMNTEAFFGQGTRLTVV.

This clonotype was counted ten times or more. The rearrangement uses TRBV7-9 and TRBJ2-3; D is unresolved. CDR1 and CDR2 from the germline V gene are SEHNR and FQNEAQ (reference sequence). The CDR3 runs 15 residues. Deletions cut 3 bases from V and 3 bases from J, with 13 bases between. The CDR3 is CASSFGEIGTDTQYF. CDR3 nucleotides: TGTGCCAGCAGCTTTGGCGAAATTGGGACAGATACGCAGTATTTT.

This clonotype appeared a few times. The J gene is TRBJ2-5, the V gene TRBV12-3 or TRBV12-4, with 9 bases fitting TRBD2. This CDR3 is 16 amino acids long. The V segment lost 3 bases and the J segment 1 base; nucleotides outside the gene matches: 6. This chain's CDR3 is CASSLVASGIQETQYF. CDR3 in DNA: TGTGCCAGCAGTTTGGTGGCTAGCGGGATCCAAGAGACCCAGTACTTC.

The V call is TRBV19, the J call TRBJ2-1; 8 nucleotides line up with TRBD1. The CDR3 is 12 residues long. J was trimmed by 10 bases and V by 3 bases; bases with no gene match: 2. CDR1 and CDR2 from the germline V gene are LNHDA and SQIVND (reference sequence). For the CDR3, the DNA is TGTGCCAGTAGTATCAGGGGGCAGGAGCAGTTCTTC. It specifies CASSIRGQEQFF.

CDR3 in DNA: TGTGCCAGCAGACCCCGCTCCCGCCCCTACGAGCAGTACTTC. Its protein product is CASRPRSRPYEQYF. The chain employs TRBV12-3 or TRBV12-4 and TRBJ2-7; no clear D gene. Trimming pared 6 bases from V and 2 bases from J, leaving 14 bases between. The CDR3 loop spans 14 amino acids.

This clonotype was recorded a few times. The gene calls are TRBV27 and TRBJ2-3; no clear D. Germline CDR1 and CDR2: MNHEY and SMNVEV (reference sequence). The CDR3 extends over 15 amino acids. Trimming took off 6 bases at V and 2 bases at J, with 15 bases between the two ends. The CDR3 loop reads CASSPPGRVTDTQYF. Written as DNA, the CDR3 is TGTGCCAGCAGCCCTCCCGGACGAGTCACAGATACGCAGTATTTT.

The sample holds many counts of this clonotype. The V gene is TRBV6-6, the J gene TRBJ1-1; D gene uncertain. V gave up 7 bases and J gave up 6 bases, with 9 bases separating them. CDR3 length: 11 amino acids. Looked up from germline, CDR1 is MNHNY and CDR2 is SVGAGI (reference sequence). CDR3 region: CASTGGPEAFF. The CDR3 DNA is TGTGCCAGCACAGGAGGCCCTGAAGCTTTCTTT.

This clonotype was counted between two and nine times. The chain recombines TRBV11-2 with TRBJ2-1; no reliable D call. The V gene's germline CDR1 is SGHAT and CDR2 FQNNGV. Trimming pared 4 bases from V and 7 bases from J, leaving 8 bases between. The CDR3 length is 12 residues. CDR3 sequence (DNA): TGTGCCAGCAGCTGGCAGACAAATGAGCAGTTCTTC. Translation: CASSWQTNEQFF.

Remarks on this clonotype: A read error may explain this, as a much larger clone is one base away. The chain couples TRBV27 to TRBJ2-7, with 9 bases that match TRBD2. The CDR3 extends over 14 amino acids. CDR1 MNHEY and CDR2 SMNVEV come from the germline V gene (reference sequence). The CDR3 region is CASSLAGEGREQCF. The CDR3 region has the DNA TGTGCCAGCAGCTTAGCGGGAGAGGGTCGCGAGCAGTGCTTC.

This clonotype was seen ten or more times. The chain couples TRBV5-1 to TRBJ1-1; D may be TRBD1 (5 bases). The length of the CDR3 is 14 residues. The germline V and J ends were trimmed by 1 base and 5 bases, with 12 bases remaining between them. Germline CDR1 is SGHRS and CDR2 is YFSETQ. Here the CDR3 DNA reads TGCGCCAGCAGCTTGTCTCCAGGGTGGACTGAAGCTTTCTTT. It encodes CASSLSPGWTEAFF. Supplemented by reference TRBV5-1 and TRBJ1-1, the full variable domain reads KAGVTQTPRYLIKTRGQQVTLSCSPISGHRSVSWYQQTPGQGLQFLFEYFSETQRNKGNFPGRFSGRQFSNSRSEMNVSTLELGDSALYLCASSLSPGWTEAFFGQGTRLTVV.

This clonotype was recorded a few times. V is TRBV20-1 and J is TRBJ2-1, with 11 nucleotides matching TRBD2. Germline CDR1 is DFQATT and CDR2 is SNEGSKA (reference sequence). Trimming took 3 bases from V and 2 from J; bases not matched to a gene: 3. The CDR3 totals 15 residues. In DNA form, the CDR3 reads TGCAGTGCTAGCATAGCGGGGGGGCCCTACAATGAGCAGTTCTTC. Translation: CSASIAGGPYNEQFF.